The 21 T cell receptor beta chains listed next were all sequenced from one sample in a study of post-analysis software for immune sequencing data. The study's findings and limits: The study found TRBV5-6, TRBV5-1 and TRBV20-1 among four to six TRBV segments more frequent in patients than controls.

These receptors' targets are unknown. Sequencing libraries made from TCR beta cDNA carried unique molecular identifiers. MiXCR was run by TCRdb on the PCR reads, yielding one entry per CDR3 protein. The table includes 740,000 or so distinct CDR3 sequences, approximately 53% detected once. The sample comprised blood. Every receptor here comes from a girl aged 10 to 17 with multiple sclerosis.

The chain links TRBV12-3 or TRBV12-4 to TRBJ1-2, with TRBD1 identical over 9 bases. This CDR3 contains 16 residues. The V gene end was trimmed by 2 bases and the J gene end by 3 bases; junction bases not matched to a gene: 7. The CDR3 bases are TGTGCCAGCAGTTTACTTACCACAGGGGGCCACTATGGCTACACCTTC. Translating it yields CASSLLTTGGHYGYTF.

The chain recombines TRBV20-1 with TRBJ1-6; D might be TRBD1 (6 bases). Trimming took 0 bases from V and 5 from J, leaving 14 bases between them. Per germline, CDR1 DFQATT and CDR2 SNEGSKA (reference sequence). The CDR3 runs 16 residues. DNA of the CDR3: TGCAGTGCTAGAGATCCCGGGGGCGCCGATAATTCACCCCTCCACTTT. Protein sequence: CSARDPGGADNSPLHF.

The chain carries TRBV5-1 and TRBJ2-1; perhaps TRBD2 as D (7 bases). The CDR3 consists of 15 residues. Per germline, CDR1 SGHRS and CDR2 YFSETQ. V gave up 1 base and J gave up 4 bases, with 12 bases separating them. CDR3 in DNA: TGCGCCAGCAGCTTGTTTGGGGGGGCATACAATGAGCAGTTCTTC. The encoded protein is CASSLFGGAYNEQFF.

CDR3 bases: TGTGCCAGCAGCGGGATAAGGACTAGCGGGGGGCGGGAGCAGTACTTC. This encodes CASSGIRTSGGREQYF. The chain uses TRBV27 and TRBJ2-7; the match to TRBD2 covers 14 bases. Germline CDR1 reads MNHEY; CDR2 reads SMNVEV (reference sequence). V dropped 6 bases and J dropped 7; count of bases not matched to a gene: 11. This CDR3 comprises 16 residues.

This clonotype turned up a few times. The V call is TRBV9, the J call TRBJ2-3; D unresolved. Germline loops: CDR1 SGDLS, CDR2 YYNGEE. The V gene lost 2 bases and the J gene lost 0 bases, with 13 bases spanning the gap. The CDR3 has 16 amino acids. The CDR3 region is CASSVEVRTSTDTQYF. DNA of the CDR3: TGTGCCAGCAGCGTGGAAGTAAGGACCAGCACAGATACGCAGTATTTT. Full variable domain (missing parts from reference TRBV9 and TRBJ2-3): DSGVTQTPKHLITATGQRVTLRCSPRSGDLSVYWYQQSLDQGLQFLIQYYNGEERAKGNILERFSAQQFPDLHSELNLSSLELGDSALYFCASSVEVRTSTDTQYFGPGTRLTVL.

There are a few counts of this clonotype. This sequence joins TRBV20-1 and TRBJ2-3; 14 bases align to TRBD2. V dropped 3 bases and J dropped 0; count of bases not matched to a gene: 8. Germline V gene lookup returns CDR1 DFQATT and CDR2 SNEGSKA (reference sequence). This CDR3 is 18 amino acids long. DNA for the CDR3: TGCAGTGCTAGGCCCGGGACTAGCGGGGGACGCAGCACAGATACGCAGTATTTT. Translating gives CSARPGTSGGRSTDTQYF.

V and J are TRBV5-1 and TRBJ2-7; weak D call: TRBD2 (6 bases). This CDR3 has 17 amino acids. V lost 5 bases and J 4 bases, leaving 25 bases between the germline ends. Germline CDR1 SGHRS, CDR2 YFSETQ. Here the CDR3 DNA reads TGCGCCAGCAGTCAAACTTCCCTAGCGCTCGGCAGGTACGAGCAGTACTTC. Translation: CASSQTSLALGRYEQYF.

The table lists this clonotype with a count of one. The chain couples TRBV29-1 to TRBJ1-1; weak D call: TRBD1 (5 bases). Trimming stripped 5 bases from V and 4 bases from J, with 8 bases between. This CDR3 has 11 residues. CDR1 is SQVTM, CDR2 ANQGSEA, per germline. CDR3 sequence (DNA): TGCAGCGTTTTTAGGGGCACTGAAGCTTTCTTT. The encoded protein is CSVFRGTEAFF.

In its sample, this clonotype was seen a few times. The chain is built from TRBV14 and TRBJ2-3; 8 bases fit TRBD2. The length of the CDR3 is 15 residues. Germline V gene sequence: CDR1 SGHDN, CDR2 FVKESK. With 4 bases clipped from V and 3 bases from J, the junction kept 6 bases outside the gene matches. The CDR3 coding sequence is TGTGCCAGCAGCCTCAACGCGGGGGGAACAGATACGCAGTATTTT. This codes for CASSLNAGGTDTQYF.

Comment on this clonotype: The junction departs from the called germline gene at one end, perhaps through a read error. The J gene is TRBJ2-1, the V gene TRBV6-1, with TRBD2 as a possible D gene (5 bases). Germline CDR1 reads MNHNS; CDR2 reads SASEGT. CDR3 length equals 14 residues. CDR3 region: CASGEGRGLNEQFF. The CDR3 DNA reads as TGTGCCAGCGGTGAGGGTCGGGGTCTAAATGAGCAGTTCTTC.

The chain couples TRBV20-1 to TRBJ2-1, with 8 positions matching TRBD1. Trimming took 0 bases from V and 8 from J; bases not matched to a gene: 12. The CDR3 sequence is 16 residues long. CDR1 is DFQATT and CDR2 is SNEGSKA in the germline V gene (reference sequence). The CDR3 region is CSARDLTRTGFHEQFF. Here the CDR3 DNA reads TGCAGTGCTAGAGACCTCACCAGGACAGGGTTTCATGAGCAGTTCTTC.

This clonotype was observed a few times. This may be a read error: a much more frequent sequence differs by one nucleotide. V gene TRBV20-1 combines with J gene TRBJ2-5, with D tentatively TRBD2 (6 bases). The CDR3 runs to 15 residues. Germline CDR1 reads DFQATT; CDR2 reads SNEGSKA (reference sequence). V lost 0 bases and J lost 2, with 13 bases in between. The CDR3 sequence: CSAREVGGRQETQYF. CDR3 bases: TGCAGTGCTAGAGAGGTGGGGGGAAGGCAAGAGACCCAGTACTTC.

CDR3 coding DNA: TGTGCCAGCAGTCGCCCTACTAGAAATGAGCAGTTCTTC. The encoded protein is CASSRPTRNEQFF. The chain employs TRBV6-2 or TRBV6-3 and TRBJ2-1; perhaps TRBD2 as D (5 bases). This CDR3 contains 13 residues. Germline V gives CDR1 MNHEY, CDR2 SVGEGT. V gave up 5 bases and J gave up 7 bases, with 12 bases separating them.

The V and J genes are TRBV7-4 and TRBJ2-3; the match to TRBD2 covers 12 bases. CDR3 length: 17 amino acids. In germline, CDR1 is SGHVT, CDR2 SQSDAQ. V lost 6 bases to trimming and J lost 5 bases; unmatched junction nucleotides: 12. The CDR3 is CASRYSLAGGHEDTQYF. For the CDR3, the DNA is TGTGCCAGCAGATATTCTCTAGCGGGGGGGCATGAAGATACGCAGTATTTT.

The gene calls are TRBV29-1 and TRBJ2-1; 13 positions match TRBD2. After removal of 4 bases from V and 4 bases from J, the junction contained 10 bases not matched to a gene. Germline CDR1 and CDR2: SQVTM and ANQGSEA. The CDR3 loop spans 17 amino acids. This CDR3 reads CSVAGTGTSGIYNEQFF. The CDR3 DNA follows: TGCAGCGTTGCGGGGACAGGGACTAGCGGGATTTACAATGAGCAGTTCTTC.

This clonotype was counted a few times. The CDR3: CASSLAWGQGYNEQFF. The CDR3 DNA sequence: TGCGCCAGCAGCTTGGCCTGGGGACAGGGCTACAATGAGCAGTTCTTC. The chain is built from TRBV5-1 and TRBJ2-1; 9 bases align to TRBD1. V was clipped by 0 bases and J by 3 bases; unmatched bases: 4. CDR1 SGHRS and CDR2 YFSETQ come from the germline V gene. CDR3 size: 16 residues.

This clonotype was recorded once. CDR3 nucleotides: TGTGCCAGCAGCGTAGCTATGGCGGGGAGGGACACAGATACGCAGTATTTT. It specifies CASSVAMAGRDTDTQYF. The J gene is TRBJ2-3, the V gene TRBV9, with TRBD2 identical over 7 bases. The CDR3 spans 17 residues. V shed 0 bases, J shed 2 bases, and the junction held 9 bases outside the gene matches. In germline, CDR1 is SGDLS, CDR2 YYNGEE.

This clonotype was recorded a few times. This chain connects TRBV27 to TRBJ1-5; D unresolved. Germline V gene data show CDR1 as MNHEY and CDR2 as SMNVEV (reference sequence). Trimming stripped 5 bases from V and 9 bases from J, with 11 bases between. The CDR3 loop spans 12 amino acids. The CDR3 region is CASSPSAGPQHF. The CDR3 DNA is TGTGCCAGCAGTCCATCGGCGGGGCCCCAGCATTTT.

The J gene is TRBJ2-1, the V gene TRBV6-2 or TRBV6-3, with D perhaps TRBD2 (6 bases). The CDR3 is 14 amino acids. Germline V CDR1 and CDR2: MNHEY, SVGEGT. V was trimmed by 0 bases and J by 6 bases, leaving 9 bases between them. As DNA, the CDR3 is TGTGCCAGCAGTTACTCGGGAGGTTTCAATGAGCAGTTCTTC. Its translation is CASSYSGGFNEQFF.

This clonotype was detected only a few times. Mismatch with germline at one junction end may stem from a read error. This chain links TRBV10-1 with TRBJ2-3; D gene uncertain. This CDR3 is 11 amino acids long. Germline-derived CDR1 and CDR2 are WNHNN and SYGVQD (reference sequence). The CDR3 region has the DNA TGCGCCGGCAGTGAGCCAGATACGCAGTATTTT. Protein: CAGSEPDTQYF.

In regard to this clonotype: Germline and junction disagree at one end, which may indicate a read error. This sequence joins TRBV7-7 and TRBJ2-1; D remains unclear. The germline V gene has CDR1 SSHAT and CDR2 FNYEAQ (reference sequence). The CDR3 has 15 residues. In DNA, the CDR3 is TGTGCTAGCAGCTTTGACACGAGCTCCTACAATGAGCAGTTCTTC. This encodes CASSFDTSSYNEQFF.